This entry features one T cell receptor (beta chain) sequence. As yet, its antigen is unknown. A read error may account for a junction end that differs from germline. These data come from a study of blood T cells in healthy people across ages. Study-wide results and caveats: PBMC samples, being unsorted, prevented any conclusive comparison of naive and antigen-experienced cells.

Primed by a sample-barcoded 5' primer and a J-beta primer mix, a second PCR proceeded for 7 to 11 cycles. TCRdb fed the 5' RACE reads into MiXCR, producing one record per CDR3 protein. The data hold over 600,000 distinct CDR3 sequences, with more than 20% observed a single time. Germline CDR1 reads SNHLY; CDR2 reads FYNNEI. The CDR3 consists of 10 residues. The J gene is TRBJ2-1, the V gene TRBV2; D not resolved. The specimen was blood. The origin of this receptor is a man between 70 and 80 years old in good health. CDR3 amino acids: CASSGPSWQF. The CDR3 DNA follows: TGTGCCAGCAGTGGTCCCAGTTGGCAATTC.